This T cell receptor (beta chain) is from a study of T cell repertoires in cytomegalovirus infection. Notes on this clonotype: The antigen is not known.

TCRdb re-analysed the reads in MiXCR, keeping a single row per CDR3 protein. The table lists roughly 60,000 distinct CDR3 sequences, around 33% of them singletons. V trimming: 3 bases; J trimming: 3 bases; junction bases outside the gene matches: 2. This CDR3 is 14 amino acids long. Germline V gene data show CDR1 as SGHTA and CDR2 as FQGNSA. Study results and caveats: There were HLA-C-restricted CMV-specific TCR beta clonotypes dominating the ex vivo response. Using cumulative public TCR beta family frequency, the authors identified those who carried CMV together with the relevant HLA.

The sample consisted of PBMCs, sequenced either directly or after in vitro stimulation (not recorded which). The receptor's source is a human donor in good health (CMV status not recorded). Some clones in this sample may be carry-over from other donors' samples. The chain carries TRBV7-2 and TRBJ2-7; 10 bases match TRBD2. The CDR3 DNA follows: TGTGCCAGCAGCTTTAGCGGGGGGTTCTACGAGCAGTACTTC. This gives the protein CASSFSGGFYEQYF.